This T cell receptor (beta chain) emerged from a study of OX40 agonist ivuxolimab in advanced cancers. Study background: Checkpoint inhibitors had been given previously to 40% of patients.

Details on this clone: The antigen is not known.

The table came from immunoSEQ multiplex PCR; TCRdb's copy has only in-frame clones and leaves some out. Counted here are 45,000 to 50,000 clones, around 88% occurring once; the ten biggest clones make up roughly 13%. The germline gives CDR1 SGHTA, CDR2 FQGTGA. The CDR3 covers 17 residues. The junction had 7 bases not matched to a gene; V was cut back by 2 bases and J by 1 base. Notes on the study in general: Dosing at 0.1 to 3.0 mg/kg was accompanied by clonal expansion of CD4+ and CD8+ blood T cells by week 6. Averaging showed that CD8+ T cells had more expanded clones than CD4+ did. Specificity for antigen went undetermined in the expanded peripheral T cells.

The receptor comes from an adult with an advanced solid tumor such as melanoma, head and neck, liver or kidney cancer. V gene TRBV7-3 combines with J gene TRBJ2-1; 8 nucleotides align to TRBD1. This specimen was CD4+ or CD8+ T cells sorted from blood, taken in a trial of the OX40 agonist ivuxolimab. DNA for the CDR3: TGTGCCAGCAGCTTATATGGGACAGGAAAGTCCTACAATGAGCAGTTCTTC. It specifies CASSLYGTGKSYNEQFF.